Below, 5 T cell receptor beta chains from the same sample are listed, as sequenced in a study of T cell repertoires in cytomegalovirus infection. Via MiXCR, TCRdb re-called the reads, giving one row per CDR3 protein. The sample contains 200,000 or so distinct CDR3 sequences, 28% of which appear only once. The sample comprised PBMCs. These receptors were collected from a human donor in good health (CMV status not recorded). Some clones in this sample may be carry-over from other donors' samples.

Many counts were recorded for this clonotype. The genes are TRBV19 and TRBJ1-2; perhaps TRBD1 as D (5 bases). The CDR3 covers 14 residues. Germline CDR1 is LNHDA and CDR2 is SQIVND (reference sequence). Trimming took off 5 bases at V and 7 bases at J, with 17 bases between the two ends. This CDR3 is CASSPGSVRSGYTF. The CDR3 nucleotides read TGTGCCAGTAGTCCAGGGAGTGTGAGATCTGGCTACACCTTC.

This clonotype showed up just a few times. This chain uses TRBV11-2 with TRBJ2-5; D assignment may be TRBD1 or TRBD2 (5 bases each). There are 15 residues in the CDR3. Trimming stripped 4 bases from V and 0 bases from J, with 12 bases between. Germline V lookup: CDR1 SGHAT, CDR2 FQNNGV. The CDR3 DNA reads TGTGCCAGCAGCTCCGCCGGGGCGAACCAAGAGACCCAGTACTTC. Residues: CASSSAGANQETQYF. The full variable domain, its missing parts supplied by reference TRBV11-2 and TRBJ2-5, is EAGVAQSPRYKIIEKRQSVAFWCNPISGHATLYWYQQILGQGPKLLIQFQNNGVVDDSQLPKDRFSAERLKGVDSTLKIQPAKLEDSAVYLCASSSAGANQETQYFGPGTRLLVL.

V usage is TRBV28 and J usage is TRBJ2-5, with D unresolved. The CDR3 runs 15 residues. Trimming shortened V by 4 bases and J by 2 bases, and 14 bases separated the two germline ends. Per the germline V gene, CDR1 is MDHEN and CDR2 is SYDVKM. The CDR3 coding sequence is TGTGCCAGCAGTTCCCCTGTGACACCGCAAGAGACCCAGTACTTC. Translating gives CASSSPVTPQETQYF.

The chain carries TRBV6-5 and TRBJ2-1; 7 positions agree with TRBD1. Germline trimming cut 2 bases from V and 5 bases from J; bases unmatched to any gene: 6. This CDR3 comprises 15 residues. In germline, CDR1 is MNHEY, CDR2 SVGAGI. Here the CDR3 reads CASSYAGTANNEQFF. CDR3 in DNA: TGTGCCAGCAGTTACGCCGGGACAGCCAACAATGAGCAGTTCTTC.

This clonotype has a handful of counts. CDR3 amino acids: CASSLAASGALFSYEQYF. The CDR3 nucleotides are TGTGCCAGCAGCTTAGCGGCCAGCGGCGCGCTTTTTTCCTACGAGCAGTACTTC. This sequence joins TRBV7-2 and TRBJ2-7; D possibly corresponds to TRBD2 (5 bases). Germline V gene sequence: CDR1 SGHTA, CDR2 FQGNSA. The V gene lost 0 bases and the J gene lost 1 base, with 19 bases spanning the gap. CDR3 size: 18 residues.